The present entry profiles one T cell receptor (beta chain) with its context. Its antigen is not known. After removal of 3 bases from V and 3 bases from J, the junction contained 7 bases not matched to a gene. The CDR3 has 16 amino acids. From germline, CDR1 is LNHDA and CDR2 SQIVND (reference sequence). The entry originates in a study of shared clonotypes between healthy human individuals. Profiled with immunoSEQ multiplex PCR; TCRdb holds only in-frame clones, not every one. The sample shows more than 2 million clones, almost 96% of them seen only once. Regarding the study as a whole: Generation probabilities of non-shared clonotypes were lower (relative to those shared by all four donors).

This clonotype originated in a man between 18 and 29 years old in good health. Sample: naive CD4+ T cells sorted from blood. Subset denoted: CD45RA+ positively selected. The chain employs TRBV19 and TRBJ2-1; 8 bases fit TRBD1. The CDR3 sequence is CASSISWDRLYNEQFF. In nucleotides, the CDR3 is TGTGCCAGTAGTATTTCCTGGGACAGGCTCTACAATGAGCAGTTCTTC.